The next 4 T cell receptor beta chains were all read from a single sample in a study of shared clonotypes between healthy human individuals. Some clones are missing from TCRdb's copy, which holds only in-frame ones; the method was immunoSEQ multiplex PCR. Of some 480,000 clones in the sample, 79% were seen once. Material for sequencing was PBMCs. The source of these receptors is a woman aged 40 to 50 in good health. Some clones in this sample may be carry-over from other donors' samples.

The chain has TRBV27 and TRBJ2-1; 14 bases are a match to TRBD2. The CDR3 spans 18 residues. Germline V gene sequence: CDR1 MNHEY, CDR2 SMNVEV (reference sequence). After removal of 5 bases from V and 4 bases from J, the junction contained 10 bases not matched to a gene. The CDR3 sequence: CASSRLAGTSGRYNEQFF. CDR3 in DNA: TGTGCCAGCAGTCGTTTAGCGGGGACTAGCGGGAGATACAATGAGCAGTTCTTC.

The chain uses TRBV2 and TRBJ1-5; 7 nucleotides line up with TRBD1. From germline, CDR1 is SNHLY and CDR2 FYNNEI. V shed 7 bases, J shed 3 bases, and the junction held 6 bases outside the gene matches. The CDR3 runs 14 residues. In nucleotides, the CDR3 is TGTGCCAGCAAGGGCGGGACAGTCAATCAGCCCCAGCATTTT. This sequence encodes CASKGGTVNQPQHF.

The chain combines TRBV29-1 with TRBJ2-5; D is unresolved. The J call may be wrong; the DNA end is better matched by TRBJ2-7. This CDR3 comprises 15 residues. CDR1 is SQVTM, CDR2 ANQGSEA, per germline. Here the CDR3 reads CSVEGAVQQRYEQYF. The CDR3 DNA sequence: TGCAGCGTTGAAGGGGCGGTTCAACAGCGCTACGAGCAGTACTTC.

This chain connects TRBV9 to TRBJ2-7; 10 bases fit TRBD2. The CDR3 is made up of 15 amino acids. The germline V gene has CDR1 SGDLS and CDR2 YYNGEE. J lost 5 bases, V lost 0 bases, and 5 bases had no gene match. CDR3 DNA sequence: TGTGCCAGCAGCGTAGTTCCCGGACTAGCGGACGAGCAGTACTTC. Its translation: CASSVVPGLADEQYF.